These 23 T cell receptor beta chains originate from one sample sequenced in a study of blood T cell repertoires in COVID-19. The protocol was immunoSEQ multiplex PCR, while the TCRdb copy is restricted to in-frame clones and leaves out a portion. The sample contains a few hundred thousand clones, around 86% of which appear only once. Sequenced input: PBMCs or T cells enriched from blood (not recorded which). Receptors originate from a woman aged 45 to 65 who had recovered from COVID-19.

V usage is TRBV6-5 and J usage is TRBJ2-6, with a weak D call TRBD1 (6 bases). The CDR3 is 15 amino acids. The germline V gene encodes CDR1 MNHEY and CDR2 SVGAGI. Trimming cost V 2 bases and J 2 bases, with 7 bases left between them. CDR3 residues: CASSYEGAGANVLTF. The CDR3 DNA is TGTGCCAGCAGTTACGAGGGGGCTGGGGCCAACGTCCTGACTTTC.

This clone was recorded once. In nucleotides, the CDR3 is TGTGCCAGCTCTCCCGAAGGGACAGGGGGGAACACTGAAGCTTTCTTT. It is translated as CASSPEGTGGNTEAFF. V and J are TRBV18 and TRBJ1-1, with TRBD1 matching 11 bases. Trimming removed 6 bases from V and 1 base from J; junction bases left unmatched: 7. Germline V gene lookup returns CDR1 KGHSH and CDR2 LQKENI. This CDR3 contains 16 residues.

In DNA form, the CDR3 reads TGTGCCAGCAGCTTGCAGCCTCGGGGGGCGAATGGCTACACCTTC. Protein product: CASSLQPRGANGYTF. The V call is TRBV7-2, the J call TRBJ1-2; possible D gene TRBD1, 6 bases. The CDR3 spans 15 residues. The V end lost 3 bases, the J end lost 6 bases, and 17 bases lay between the germline ends. Per the germline V gene, CDR1 is SGHTA and CDR2 is FQGNSA.

The chain combines TRBV7-3 with TRBJ1-3; D remains ambiguous. The CDR3 runs to 14 residues. CDR1 SGHTA and CDR2 FQGTGA come from the germline V gene. V dropped 3 bases and J dropped 0 bases, with 6 bases sitting between them. CDR3 protein: CASSLGPSGNTIYF. CDR3 nucleotides: TGTGCCAGCAGCTTGGGCCCCTCTGGAAACACCATATATTTT.

The J gene is TRBJ1-4, the V gene TRBV28, with 7 positions matching TRBD1. Germline V gives CDR1 MDHEN, CDR2 SYDVKM. The junction had 7 bases not matched to a gene; V was cut back by 3 bases and J by 3 bases. This CDR3 has 16 amino acids. For the CDR3, the DNA is TGTGCCAGCAGTTTCCCGCCAGGGGGATCTAATGAAAAACTGTTTTTT. It yields the protein CASSFPPGGSNEKLFF.

The CDR3 region has the DNA TGTGCCAGTATCCCTGGTGGCCCGCACAGTAATCCTACCGGGGAGCTGTTTTTT. It encodes CASIPGGPHSNPTGELFF. The chain uses TRBV19 and TRBJ2-2; D remains ambiguous. CDR3 length: 18 residues. V lost 7 bases and J 5 bases, leaving 26 bases between the germline ends. Germline V gene data show CDR1 as LNHDA and CDR2 as SQIVND (reference sequence).

This clone was seen only a few times. J is TRBJ2-1 and V is TRBV4-3, with 8 bases that match TRBD1. Per germline, CDR1 LGHNA and CDR2 YSLEER. V was pared by 1 base and J by 6 bases, with 8 bases of the junction left unmatched. CDR3 length: 16 residues. The CDR3 sequence is CASSQGTGIMFNEQFF. DNA of the CDR3: TGCGCCAGCAGCCAAGGGACAGGGATTATGTTCAATGAGCAGTTCTTC.

The rearrangement links TRBV2 to TRBJ1-1; 7 positions match TRBD1. Germline trimming cut 10 bases from V and 2 bases from J; bases unmatched to any gene: 7. The germline gives CDR1 SNHLY, CDR2 FYNNEI. The CDR3 contains 13 residues. CDR3 coding DNA: TGTGCCAACATGGGACAGCCAAACACTGAAGCTTTCTTT. Amino acid sequence: CANMGQPNTEAFF.

The count of this clone is one. The rearrangement uses TRBV30 and TRBJ1-2; 8 bases fit TRBD1. The germline V gene has CDR1 GTSNPN and CDR2 SVGIG (reference sequence). The CDR3 has 13 amino acids. J lost 8 bases, V lost 1 base, and 6 bases had no gene match. The CDR3: CAWSGTQGEGYTF. As DNA, the CDR3 is TGTGCCTGGAGTGGGACACAGGGGGAAGGCTACACCTTC.

CDR3 nucleotides: TGTGCCAGCAGGGACAGGGGAGGGATGAACACTGAAGCTTTCTTT. It translates to CASRDRGGMNTEAFF. J is TRBJ1-1 and V is TRBV5-4; 9 bases match TRBD1. The J segment lost 0 bases and the V segment lost 5 bases, leaving 5 bases of the junction unmatched. The CDR3 is made up of 15 amino acids. The germline CDR1 and CDR2 sequences are SGHNT and YYREEE (reference sequence).

The rearrangement links TRBV19 to TRBJ1-2; no firm D call. The ends were cut back, 0 bases at V and 8 bases at J, with 13 bases in the middle. The CDR3 runs 14 residues. From germline, CDR1 is LNHDA and CDR2 SQIVND (reference sequence). The CDR3 DNA follows: TGTGCCAGTAGTATAGATTTCGACATAGGCGGCTACACCTTC. Translation: CASSIDFDIGGYTF.

The V gene is TRBV27, the J gene TRBJ1-1, with a tentative D call TRBD1 (6 bases). This CDR3 has 14 residues. The V and J ends lost 3 bases and 2 bases respectively, with 10 bases between them. From germline, CDR1 is MNHEY and CDR2 SMNVEV (reference sequence). CDR3 bases: TGTGCCAGCAGTTTCACGACAGGAAACACTGAAGCTTTCTTT. As protein: CASSFTTGNTEAFF.

The chain carries TRBV20-1 and TRBJ2-1; D gene ambiguous. V was clipped by 6 bases and J by 8 bases, with 11 bases between them. The germline V gene has CDR1 DFQATT and CDR2 SNEGSKA (reference sequence). This CDR3 has 11 amino acids. Here the CDR3 DNA reads TGCAGTGCCACAGACCAAGATGAGCAGTTCTTC. Translating gives CSATDQDEQFF.

V is TRBV20-1 and J is TRBJ1-1; D uncertain. The length of the CDR3 is 11 residues. V was clipped by 7 bases and J by 3 bases, with 9 bases between them. Germline V gene sequence: CDR1 DFQATT, CDR2 SNEGSKA (reference sequence). CDR3 bases: TGCAGTGTGGGGAGGGACACTGAAGCTTTCTTT. Protein: CSVGRDTEAFF.

The CDR3 DNA is TGTGCCAGCAGCCAAGACGCAGGATCCTACGAGCAGTACTTC. Its protein is CASSQDAGSYEQYF. The V and J genes are TRBV3-1 (or the pseudogene TRBV3-2) and TRBJ2-7; D not resolved. CDR3 size: 14 residues. V dropped 0 bases and J dropped 1 base, with 7 bases sitting between them. CDR1 and CDR2 from the germline V gene are LGHDT and YNNKEL (reference sequence).

CDR3 protein: CASSLAGNNEKLFF. CDR3 coding DNA: TGTGCCAGCAGCCTGGCAGGGAATAATGAAAAACTGTTTTTT. The chain recombines TRBV5-8 with TRBJ1-4; maybe TRBD1 (5 bases). The germline V and J ends were trimmed by 4 bases and 4 bases, with 11 bases remaining between them. The length of the CDR3 is 14 residues. From germline, CDR1 is SGHTS and CDR2 YDEGEE.

This clone was counted once. The chain joins TRBV2 to TRBJ2-3; TRBD1 matches at 7 bases. Germline trimming cut 7 bases from V and 0 bases from J; bases unmatched to any gene: 4. Germline V gene lookup returns CDR1 SNHLY and CDR2 FYNNEI. The CDR3 covers 14 residues. CDR3 loop: CASTGTASTDTQYF. The CDR3 DNA follows: TGTGCCAGCACCGGGACAGCTAGCACAGATACGCAGTATTTT. Complete variable domain (other parts from reference TRBV2 and TRBJ2-3): EPEVTQTPSHQVTQMGQEVILRCVPISNHLYFYWYRQILGQKVEFLVSFYNNEISEKSEIFDDQFSVERPDGSNFTLKIRSTKLEDSAMYFCASTGTASTDTQYFGPGTRLTVL.

This chain connects TRBV27 to TRBJ1-5; D not certain. Trimming cost V 6 bases and J 4 bases, with 16 bases left between them. From germline, CDR1 is MNHEY and CDR2 SMNVEV (reference sequence). The CDR3 extends over 15 amino acids. Here the CDR3 DNA reads TGTGCCAGCAGCCCACGGTCGGGCGGGAATCAGCCCCAGCATTTT. This encodes CASSPRSGGNQPQHF.

This chain joins TRBV7-9 and TRBJ2-7, with D unresolved. Trimming took off 5 bases at V and 6 bases at J, with 8 bases between the two ends. Germline values: CDR1 SEHNR, CDR2 FQNEAQ (reference sequence). There are 11 residues in the CDR3. The DNA for the CDR3 is TGTGCCAGCAGCACCGGGTTCGAGCAGTACTTC. This gives the protein CASSTGFEQYF.

The CDR3 DNA is TGTGCCAGCAGTTACTCGGGAGGGTCTAGCTCCTACGAGCAGTACTTC. Encoded protein: CASSYSGGSSSYEQYF. The J gene is TRBJ2-7, the V gene TRBV6-5, with 7 bases that match TRBD2. With V trimmed by 0 bases and J by 0 bases, 5 bases remained unmatched. There are 16 residues in the CDR3. In germline, CDR1 is MNHEY, CDR2 SVGAGI.

The chain recombines TRBV5-5 with TRBJ1-5; no clear D. The CDR3 loop spans 14 amino acids. V lost 4 bases and J lost 9, with 17 bases in between. CDR1 SGHKS and CDR2 YYEKEE come from the germline V gene (reference sequence). DNA for the CDR3: TGTGCCAGCAGCACGGGAGTCGAAGGTCTGCCCCAGCATTTT. Protein: CASSTGVEGLPQHF.

This clone was seen just once. This chain uses TRBV6-2 or TRBV6-3 with TRBJ1-2, with D possibly being TRBD1 (6 bases). The CDR3 extends over 13 amino acids. Trimming left V 7 bases short and J 14 bases short, with 23 bases between. Germline assignment: CDR1 MNHEY and CDR2 SVGEGT. DNA of the CDR3: TGTGCCAGCACCCCGCAACTGGGAGGGGGTGAAACCTTC. Encoded protein: CASTPQLGGGETF.

The rearrangement joins TRBV5-1 to TRBJ1-2; a weak D match, TRBD1 (6 bases). Germline assignment: CDR1 SGHRS and CDR2 YFSETQ. This CDR3 is built from 15 residues. Trimming took 4 bases from V and 2 from J, leaving 15 bases between them. The CDR3 DNA follows: TGCGCCAGCAGCCCCGACGGACAGCCCAACTATGGCTACACCTTC. This gives the protein CASSPDGQPNYGYTF.